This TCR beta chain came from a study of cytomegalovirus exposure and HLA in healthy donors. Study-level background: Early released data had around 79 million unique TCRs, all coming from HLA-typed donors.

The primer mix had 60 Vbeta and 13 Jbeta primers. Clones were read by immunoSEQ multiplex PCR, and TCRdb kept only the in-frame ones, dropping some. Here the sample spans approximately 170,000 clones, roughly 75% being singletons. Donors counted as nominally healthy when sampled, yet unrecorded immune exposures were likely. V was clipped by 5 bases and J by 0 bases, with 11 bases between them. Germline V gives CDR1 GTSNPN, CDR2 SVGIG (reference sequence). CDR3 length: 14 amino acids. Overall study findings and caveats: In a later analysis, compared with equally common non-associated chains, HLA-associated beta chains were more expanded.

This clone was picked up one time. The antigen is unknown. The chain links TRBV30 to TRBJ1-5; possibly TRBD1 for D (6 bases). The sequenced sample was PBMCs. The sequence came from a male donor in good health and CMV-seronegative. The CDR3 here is CAWGRQVSNQPQHF. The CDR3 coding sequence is TGTGCCTGGGGACGACAGGTTAGCAATCAGCCCCAGCATTTT.